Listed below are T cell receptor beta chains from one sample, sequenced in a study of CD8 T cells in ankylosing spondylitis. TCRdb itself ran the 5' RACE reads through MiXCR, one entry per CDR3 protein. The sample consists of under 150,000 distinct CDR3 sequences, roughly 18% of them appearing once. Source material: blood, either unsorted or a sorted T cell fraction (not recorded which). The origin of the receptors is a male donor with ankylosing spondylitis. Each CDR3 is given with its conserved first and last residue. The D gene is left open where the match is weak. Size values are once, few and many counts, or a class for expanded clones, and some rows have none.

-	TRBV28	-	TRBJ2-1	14	CASFQKVPRGEQFF	TGTGCCAGCTTCCAGAAGGTCCCCAGGGGTGAGCAGTTCTTC
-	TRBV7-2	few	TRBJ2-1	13	CASSWVGANEQFF	TGTGCCAGCAGCTGGGTAGGGGCGAATGAGCAGTTCTTC
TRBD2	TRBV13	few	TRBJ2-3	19	CASRTAAGEEEGSTDTQYF	TGTGCCAGCAGGACCGCAGCGGGAGAGGAAGAGGGTAGCACAGATACGCAGTATTTT
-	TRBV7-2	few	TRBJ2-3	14	CASSLSIGPDTQYF	TGTGCCAGCAGCTTGAGCATAGGCCCAGATACGCAGTATTTT
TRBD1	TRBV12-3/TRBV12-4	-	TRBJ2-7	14	CASTITGTEYEQYF	TGTGCCAGCACCATAACCGGGACAGAGTACGAGCAGTACTTC
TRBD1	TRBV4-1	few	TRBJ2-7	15	CASSHPGTGTYEQYF	TGCGCCAGCAGCCATCCTGGGACAGGGACTTACGAGCAGTACTTC
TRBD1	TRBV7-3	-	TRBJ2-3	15	CASSTRTGLTDTQYF	TGTGCCAGCAGCACCCGGACAGGTTTGACAGATACGCAGTATTTT
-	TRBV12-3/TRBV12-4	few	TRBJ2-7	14	CASSLGAEFNEQYF	TGTGCCAGCAGTTTAGGGGCTGAGTTTAACGAGCAGTACTTC
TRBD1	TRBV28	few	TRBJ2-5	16	CASSPLGQGRGETQYF	TGTGCCAGCAGCCCTCTGGGACAGGGAAGAGGAGAGACCCAGTACTTC
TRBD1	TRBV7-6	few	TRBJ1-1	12	CASSDRGQVAFF	TGTGCCAGCAGCGACAGGGGGCAAGTGGCTTTCTTT
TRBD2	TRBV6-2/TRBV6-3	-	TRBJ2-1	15	CASSSSGPLSNEQFF	TGTGCCAGCAGCTCTAGCGGGCCGCTCTCCAATGAGCAGTTCTTC
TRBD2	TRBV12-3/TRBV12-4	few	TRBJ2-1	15	CASSLLSSGANEQFF	TGTGCCAGCAGTTTGTTAAGTAGCGGGGCCAATGAGCAGTTCTTC
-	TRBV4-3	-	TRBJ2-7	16	CASSPAGGTTPYEQYF	TGCGCCAGCAGCCCAGCCGGCGGGACGACCCCCTACGAGCAGTACTTC
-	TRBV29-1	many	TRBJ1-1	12	CSVPKMNTEAFF	TGCAGCGTGCCAAAAATGAACACTGAAGCTTTCTTT
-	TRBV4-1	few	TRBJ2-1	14	CASSEESSANEQFF	TGCGCCAGCAGCGAAGAGAGTAGCGCCAATGAGCAGTTCTTC
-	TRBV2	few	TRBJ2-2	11	CARRNTGELFF	TGTGCCAGACGGAACACCGGGGAGCTGTTTTTT
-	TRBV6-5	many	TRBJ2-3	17	CASSYLGLGASTDTQYF	TGTGCCAGCAGTTATTTGGGTTTAGGAGCTAGCACAGATACGCAGTATTTT
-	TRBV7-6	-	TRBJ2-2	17	CASSPGLAPENTGELFF	TGTGCCAGCAGCCCGGGGCTAGCTCCCGAAAACACCGGGGAGCTGTTTTTT
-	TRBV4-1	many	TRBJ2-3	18	CASSPHGRRQGNTDTQYF	TGCGCCAGCAGCCCCCACGGACGGAGACAAGGGAACACAGATACGCAGTATTTT
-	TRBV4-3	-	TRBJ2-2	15	CASSLQTQGPGELFF	TGCGCCAGCAGCCTCCAGACGCAGGGCCCCGGGGAGCTGTTTTTT
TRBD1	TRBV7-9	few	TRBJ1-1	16	CASSPGTGMLFTEAFF	TGTGCCAGCAGCCCGGGGACAGGGATGCTGTTCACTGAAGCTTTCTTT
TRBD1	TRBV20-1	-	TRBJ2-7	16	CSARDSDRGGYYEQYF	TGCAGTGCTAGAGATTCCGACAGGGGGGGGTACTACGAGCAGTACTTC
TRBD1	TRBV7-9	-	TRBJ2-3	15	CASSLGQGGTDTQYF	TGTGCCAGCAGCTTGGGACAGGGCGGCACAGATACGCAGTATTTT
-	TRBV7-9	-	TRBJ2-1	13	CASRWPGSDEQFF	TGTGCCAGCAGGTGGCCAGGGAGCGATGAGCAGTTCTTC
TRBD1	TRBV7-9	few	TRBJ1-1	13	CASSRGGATEAFF	TGTGCCAGCAGCCGAGGGGGCGCAACTGAAGCTTTCTTT
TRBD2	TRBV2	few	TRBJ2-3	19	CASSRGLAGGPGGTDTQYF	TGTGCCAGCAGTCGGGGACTAGCGGGAGGGCCTGGAGGCACAGATACGCAGTATTTT
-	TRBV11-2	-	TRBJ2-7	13	CASSRSTGYEQYF	TGTGCCAGCAGCCGATCTACAGGGTACGAGCAGTACTTC
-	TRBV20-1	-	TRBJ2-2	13	CSAPRGSNGELFF	TGCAGTGCACCCCGGGGTTCGAACGGGGAGCTGTTTTTT
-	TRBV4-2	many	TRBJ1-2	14	CASSQEAGIYGYTF	TGTGCCAGCAGCCAAGAGGCGGGAATCTATGGCTACACCTTC
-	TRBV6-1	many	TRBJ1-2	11	CASREPYGYTF	TGTGCCAGCAGGGAGCCGTATGGCTACACCTTC
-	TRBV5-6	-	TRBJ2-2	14	CASRPGVRTGELFF	TGTGCCAGCAGACCAGGGGTGCGGACCGGGGAGCTGTTTTTT
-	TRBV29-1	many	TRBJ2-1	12	CSVEGVYNEQFF	TGCAGCGTAGAAGGGGTTTACAATGAGCAGTTCTTC
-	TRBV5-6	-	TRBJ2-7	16	CASSLAWTETSNEQYF	TGTGCCAGCAGCTTGGCGTGGACGGAGACCTCCAACGAGCAGTACTTC
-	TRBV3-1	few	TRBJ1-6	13	CASSQDPGLPLHF	TGTGCCAGCAGCCAAGATCCCGGTCTTCCCCTCCACTTT
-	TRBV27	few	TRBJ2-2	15	CASSLTGAGTGELFF	TGTGCCAGCAGTTTAACGGGAGCGGGCACCGGGGAGCTGTTTTTT
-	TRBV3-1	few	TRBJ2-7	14	CASSQDSPGYEQYF	TGTGCCAGCAGCCAAGATTCTCCCGGGTACGAGCAGTACTTC
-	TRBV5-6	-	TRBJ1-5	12	CASSFMGKPQHF	TGTGCCAGCAGCTTCATGGGTAAGCCCCAGCATTTT
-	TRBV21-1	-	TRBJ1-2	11	CARGGVLGYTF	TGTGCCAGGGGGGGCGTCTTGGGCTACACCTTC
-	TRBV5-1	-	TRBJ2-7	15	CASSLTGTAGYEQYF	TGCGCCAGCAGCTTAACCGGGACGGCTGGCTACGAGCAGTACTTC
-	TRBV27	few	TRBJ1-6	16	CASSSRQSSYNSPLHF	TGTGCCAGCAGTTCCCGGCAGAGCTCCTATAATTCACCCCTCCACTTT
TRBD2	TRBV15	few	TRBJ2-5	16	CATSRSWEGREETQYF	TGTGCCACCAGCCGAAGCTGGGAGGGGAGGGAAGAGACCCAGTACTTC
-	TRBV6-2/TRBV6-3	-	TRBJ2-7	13	CASSYPDLYEQYF	TGTGCCAGCAGTTACCCCGACCTCTACGAGCAGTACTTC
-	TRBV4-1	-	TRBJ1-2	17	CASSRKQVDLANYGYTF	TGCGCCAGCAGCCGAAAACAGGTTGACCTCGCTAACTATGGCTACACCTTC